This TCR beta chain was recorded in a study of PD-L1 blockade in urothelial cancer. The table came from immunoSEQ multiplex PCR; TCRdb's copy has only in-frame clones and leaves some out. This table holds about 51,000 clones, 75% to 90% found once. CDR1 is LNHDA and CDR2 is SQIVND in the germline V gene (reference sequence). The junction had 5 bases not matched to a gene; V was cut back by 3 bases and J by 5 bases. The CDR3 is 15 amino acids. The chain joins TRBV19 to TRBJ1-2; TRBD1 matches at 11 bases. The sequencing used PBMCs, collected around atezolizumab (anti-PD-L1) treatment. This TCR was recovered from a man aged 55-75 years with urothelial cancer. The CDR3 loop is CASSIGQGASYGYTF. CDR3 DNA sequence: TGTGCCAGTAGTATCGGACAGGGGGCATCGTATGGCTACACCTTC.